This T cell receptor (beta chain) was sequenced in a study of T-cell reconstitution after alpha-beta-depleted transplantation in children. General observations from the study: Expanded clones from the graft, numbering several hundred, reportedly supplied alpha-beta T cells about two months after transplant. Surviving recipient T cells and thymic progenitors underlay high day-60 TCRbeta diversity in some patients.

CDR3 length: 13 amino acids. The V gene's germline CDR1 is SEHNR and CDR2 FQNEAQ (reference sequence). The V end lost 6 bases, the J end lost 1 base, and 10 bases lay between the germline ends. Molecular barcoding with unique molecular identifiers was used for the TCRbeta library. TCRdb passed the PCR reads through MiXCR, listing each CDR3 protein once. The sample comprises under 250,000 distinct CDR3 sequences, about a sixth of which are singletons, and 43% rests with the top ten. In its sample, this clonotype was seen a few times. Its antigen is not identified. The receptor was derived from a male patient between 2 and 10 years old who had a stem cell transplant for acute lymphoblastic leukemia, so the T cells may come from the graft donor. Source: PBMCs, mostly from graft donor cells, taken 360 days after TCRalphabeta/CD19-depleted stem cell transplant. The chain links TRBV7-9 to TRBJ2-7; the D call may be TRBD1 or TRBD2 (5 bases each). The CDR3 sequence: CASRAGSSYEQYF. CDR3 DNA: TGTGCCAGCAGAGCAGGGAGTTCCTACGAGCAGTACTTC.